The clone carrying this T cell receptor beta chain was counted many times. These data come from a study of T cells after posttransplantation cyclophosphamide. TCRdb's copy holds only in-frame clones and misses some; the assay was immunoSEQ multiplex PCR. The data show 20,000 to 25,000 clones, with none appearing a single time. Trimming took 5 bases from V and 2 from J, leaving 5 bases between them. Germline V CDR1 and CDR2: MNHNY, SVGAGI (reference sequence). CDR3 length equals 12 residues. Treatment was busulfan-fludarabine conditioning, a marrow graft, and cyclophosphamide on days +3 and +4. The source is a male patient between 18 and 35 years old who received an allogeneic stem cell transplant from a related donor, was CMV-positive, and had no GVHD. Some T cells could come from the graft donor. The specimen was PBMCs, collected after allogeneic stem cell transplant with posttransplant cyclophosphamide. The chain links TRBV6-6 to TRBJ2-3; D remains ambiguous. CDR3 sequence (DNA): TGTGCCAGCAGTCTTATCACAGATACGCAGTATTTT. Protein sequence: CASSLITDTQYF.